These T cell receptor beta chains were read from a single sample in a study of cytomegalovirus exposure and HLA in healthy donors. The assay was immunoSEQ multiplex PCR, and TCRdb's table has in-frame clones only and misses some. The sample carries some 130,000 clones, about 69% recorded once. What was sequenced was PBMCs. Receptors were obtained from a man younger than 45 in good health and CMV-seronegative. Both conserved end residues are part of each CDR3. The D gene is left open where the match is weak. A row's size may be missing; if present it is once, few, many or a size class.

abundance,j_gene,v_gene,d_gene,CDR3aa,CDR3nt
-,TRBJ2-3,TRBV7-3,-,CASSFGLTDTQYF,TGTGCCAGCAGCTTCGGACTTACAGATACGCAGTATTTT
few,TRBJ2-5,TRBV28,TRBD2,CASQPGLADEETQYF,TGTGCCAGTCAACCGGGACTAGCGGATGAAGAGACCCAGTACTTC
-,TRBJ1-2,TRBV7-9,-,CASSLLDSNYGYTF,TGTGCCAGCAGCTTACTCGACAGTAACTATGGCTACACCTTC
-,TRBJ1-4,TRBV5-1,-,CASSFSISTGGEKLFF,TGCGCCAGCAGCTTTTCGATTTCGACAGGCGGGGAAAAACTGTTTTTT
few,TRBJ2-7,TRBV7-9,-,CASSFTSTVPEQYF,TGTGCCAGCAGCTTTACGTCGACAGTCCCCGAGCAGTACTTC
few,TRBJ2-1,TRBV30,TRBD2,CAWSRLAGGREQFF,TGTGCCTGGAGTAGACTAGCGGGGGGGCGTGAGCAGTTCTTC
-,TRBJ2-5,TRBV28,TRBD2,CASSLVGRGTQETQYF,TGTGCCAGCAGTTTAGTCGGGCGGGGGACGCAAGAGACCCAGTACTTC
-,TRBJ2-7,TRBV7-6,-,CASSEGLATTYEQYF,TGTGCCAGCAGCGAAGGTCTAGCGACTACCTACGAGCAGTACTTC
once,TRBJ1-2,TRBV2,TRBD1,CASNPDRVDGYTF,TGTGCCAGCAACCCGGACAGGGTGGATGGCTACACCTTC
-,TRBJ1-2,TRBV30,-,CAWSVPPQGYGYTF,TGTGCCTGGAGTGTACCCCCTCAGGGCTATGGCTACACCTTC
-,TRBJ2-7,TRBV11-2,TRBD1,CASSRDRISYEQYF,TGTGCCAGCAGTCGGGACAGGATCTCCTACGAGCAGTACTTC
-,TRBJ2-5,TRBV29-1,-,CSVAYRAKETQYF,TGCAGCGTTGCCTACAGGGCGAAAGAGACCCAGTACTTC
-,TRBJ2-1,TRBV5-4,-,CASSLSAGFHEQFF,TGTGCCAGCAGCCTGTCGGCAGGGTTCCATGAGCAGTTCTTC
-,TRBJ2-6,TRBV18,-,CASSLAEGGANVLTF,TGTGCCAGCTCACTTGCGGAAGGTGGGGCCAACGTCCTGACTTTC
-,TRBJ2-1,TRBV4-2,TRBD2,CASSDHRGGGDEQFF,TGTGCCAGCAGCGACCACCGGGGGGGCGGAGATGAGCAGTTCTTC
-,TRBJ2-1,TRBV6-1,TRBD1,CASSEDEAGGNEQFF,TGTGCCAGCAGTGAAGACGAGGCAGGGGGCAATGAGCAGTTCTTC
-,TRBJ1-1,TRBV7-3,-,CASSLHATGNTEAFF,TGTGCCAGCAGCCTTCATGCGACGGGGAACACTGAAGCTTTCTTT
-,TRBJ2-1,TRBV9,TRBD2,CASSPRLAGDNEQFF,TGTGCCAGCAGCCCACGACTAGCGGGCGACAATGAGCAGTTCTTC
few,TRBJ1-5,TRBV2,-,CASTLVGGLSNQPQHF,TGTGCCAGCACCCTGGTCGGGGGATTGAGCAATCAGCCCCAGCATTTT
-,TRBJ1-1,TRBV4-1,TRBD1,CASSHRDRATEAFF,TGCGCCAGCAGCCACCGGGACAGGGCCACTGAAGCTTTCTTT
-,TRBJ2-5,TRBV6-5,-,CASSYRGETQYF,TGTGCCAGCAGTTACAGGGGAGAGACCCAGTACTTC
-,TRBJ2-5,TRBV11-2,-,CASSLEPGQWETQYF,TGTGCCAGCAGCTTAGAACCCGGACAGTGGGAGACCCAGTACTTC
-,TRBJ2-7,TRBV30,TRBD2,CAWRREGEQYF,TGTGCCTGGAGGAGGGAGGGCGAGCAGTACTTC
-,TRBJ2-5,TRBV4-1,-,CASSQAGHGEETQYF,TGCGCCAGCAGCCAAGCGGGACACGGCGAAGAGACCCAGTACTTC
-,TRBJ2-3,TRBV30,TRBD2,CAWSNSPPLSGGADTQYF,TGTGCCTGGAGCAATTCTCCTCCACTTAGCGGGGGTGCAGATACGCAGTATTTT
-,TRBJ1-3,TRBV21-1,-,CASSAQGVRESSGNTIYF,TGTGCCAGCAGCGCACAGGGGGTTCGGGAGAGCTCTGGAAACACCATATATTTT
-,TRBJ2-2,TRBV25-1,-,CASSEYISGSGELFF,TGTGCCAGCAGTGAATACATTTCAGGGTCCGGGGAGCTGTTTTTT
-,TRBJ1-5,TRBV6-6,-,CASSYGANNQPQHF,TGTGCCAGCAGTTATGGGGCCAACAATCAGCCCCAGCATTTT
-,TRBJ1-2,TRBV29-1,-,CSVELADYYGYTF,TGCAGCGTTGAACTTGCGGACTACTATGGCTACACCTTC
-,TRBJ1-5,TRBV30,-,CAWSLRTANNQPQHF,TGTGCCTGGAGCCTTCGGACAGCGAACAATCAGCCCCAGCATTTT
once,TRBJ2-3,TRBV9,-,CASSVRTDSTDTQYF,TGTGCCAGCAGCGTTCGGACAGATTCCACAGATACGCAGTATTTT
-,TRBJ2-2,TRBV6-6,-,CASHRTGELFF,TGTGCCAGCCATCGGACCGGGGAGCTGTTTTTT
once,TRBJ2-4,TRBV5-1,TRBD2,CASSLEVAGEGTQYF,TGCGCCAGCAGCTTGGAGGTAGCGGGGGAGGGGACTCAGTACTTC
-,TRBJ1-5,TRBV28,TRBD1,CASRSSRQGKYSNQPQHF,TGTGCCAGCAGGTCGAGTCGACAGGGCAAATATAGCAATCAGCCCCAGCATTTT
-,TRBJ2-6,TRBV27,TRBD1,CASSPGTGGASGANVLTF,TGTGCCAGCAGTCCGGGGACAGGGGGCGCTTCTGGGGCCAACGTCCTGACTTTC
-,TRBJ2-3,TRBV7-8,TRBD2,CASRPLAGDLLSTDTQYF,TGTGCCAGCAGACCACTAGCGGGGGATCTTCTTAGCACAGATACGCAGTATTTT
-,TRBJ2-5,TRBV11-3,-,CASKLRQCSGIGETQYF,TGTGCCAGCAAACTTCGTCAATGTTCGGGTATCGGAGAGACCCAGTACTTC
-,TRBJ1-1,TRBV29-1,-,CSVSGLMNTEAFF,TGCAGCGTTTCGGGACTTATGAACACTGAAGCTTTCTTT
-,TRBJ2-7,TRBV28,TRBD2,CASTLSGNSYEQYF,TGTGCCAGCACCCTTAGCGGGAACTCCTACGAGCAGTACTTC
few,TRBJ2-5,TRBV4-1,-,CASSQAETQYF,TGCGCCAGCAGCCAGGCAGAGACCCAGTACTTC
-,TRBJ1-5,TRBV5-4,-,CASSLRGDQPQHF,TGTGCCAGCAGCTTACGGGGAGATCAGCCCCAGCATTTT
-,TRBJ1-4,TRBV6-5,-,CASSYEGGNYEKLFF,TGTGCCAGCAGTTACGAAGGAGGGAATTATGAAAAACTGTTTTTT
-,TRBJ1-3,TRBV5-1,-,CASSGSLWPGNTIYF,TGCGCCAGCTCGGGTAGCTTGTGGCCCGGAAACACCATATATTTT
-,TRBJ2-6,TRBV27,-,CASSKGSLGANVLTF,TGTGCCAGCAGTAAAGGGAGCCTTGGGGCCAACGTCCTGACTTTC
-,TRBJ2-1,TRBV30,TRBD2,CAWSSGGSYEQFF,TGTGCCTGGAGTAGCGGGGGGAGCTATGAGCAGTTCTTC
-,TRBJ2-1,TRBV7-2,-,CASSLATENEQFF,TGTGCCAGCAGCTTAGCAACTGAAAATGAGCAGTTCTTC
-,TRBJ2-3,TRBV29-1,-,CSVDHGNTDTQYF,TGCAGCGTTGATCACGGGAACACAGATACGCAGTATTTT